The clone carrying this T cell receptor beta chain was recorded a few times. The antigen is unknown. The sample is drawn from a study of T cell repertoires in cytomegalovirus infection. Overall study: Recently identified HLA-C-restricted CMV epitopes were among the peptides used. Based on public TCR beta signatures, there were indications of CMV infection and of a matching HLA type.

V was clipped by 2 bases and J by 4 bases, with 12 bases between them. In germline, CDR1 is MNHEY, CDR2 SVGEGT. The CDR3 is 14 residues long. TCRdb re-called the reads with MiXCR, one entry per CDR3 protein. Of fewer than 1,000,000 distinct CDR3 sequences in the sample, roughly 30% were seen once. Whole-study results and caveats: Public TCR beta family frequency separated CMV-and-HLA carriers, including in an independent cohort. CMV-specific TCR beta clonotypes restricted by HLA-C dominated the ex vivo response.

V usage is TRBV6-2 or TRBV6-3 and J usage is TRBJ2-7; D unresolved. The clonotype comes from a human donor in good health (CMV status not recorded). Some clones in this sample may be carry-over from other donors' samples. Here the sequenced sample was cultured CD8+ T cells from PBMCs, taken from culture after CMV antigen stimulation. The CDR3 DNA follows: TGTGCCAGCAGTTACGGAATGACGGTTTACGAGCAGTACGTC. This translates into CASSYGMTVYEQYV.